This T cell receptor beta chain was recovered during a study of blood T cell repertoires in COVID-19. Across the whole study: PBMCs, B-cell-depleted T cells, or T cells were the source of the cDNA or gDNA that made up the material.

Trimming removed 7 bases from V and 1 base from J, with 10 bases in between. This CDR3 has 13 amino acids. Per the germline V gene, CDR1 is MDHEN and CDR2 is SYDVKM. The data were produced by immunoSEQ multiplex PCR, yet TCRdb's version contains in-frame clones alone and is incomplete. The sample includes more than 300,000 clones, around 87% of them seen just once. Sequencing used peripheral blood. The TCR was taken from a woman in her 30s with COVID-19, enrolled during active disease. This chain joins TRBV28 and TRBJ2-5; no reliable D call. CDR3 protein: CASIGFTQETQYF. DNA for the CDR3: TGTGCCAGCATTGGCTTCACCCAAGAGACCCAGTACTTC.